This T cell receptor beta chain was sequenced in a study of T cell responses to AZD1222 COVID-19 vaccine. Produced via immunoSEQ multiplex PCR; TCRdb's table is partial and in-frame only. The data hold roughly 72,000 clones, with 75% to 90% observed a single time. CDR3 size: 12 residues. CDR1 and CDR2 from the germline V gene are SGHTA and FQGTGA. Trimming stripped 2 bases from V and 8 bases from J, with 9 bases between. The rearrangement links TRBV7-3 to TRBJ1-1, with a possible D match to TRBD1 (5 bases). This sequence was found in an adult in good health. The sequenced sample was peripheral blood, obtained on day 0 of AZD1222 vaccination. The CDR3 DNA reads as TGTGCCAGCAGCTTATCAGGGATGGAAGCTTTCTTT. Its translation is CASSLSGMEAFF. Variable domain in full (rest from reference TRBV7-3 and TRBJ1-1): GAGVSQTPSNKVTEKGKYVELRCDPISGHTALYWYRQSLGQGPEFLIYFQGTGAADDSGLPNDRFFAVRPEGSVSTLKIQRTERGDSAVYLCASSLSGMEAFFGQGTRLTVV.